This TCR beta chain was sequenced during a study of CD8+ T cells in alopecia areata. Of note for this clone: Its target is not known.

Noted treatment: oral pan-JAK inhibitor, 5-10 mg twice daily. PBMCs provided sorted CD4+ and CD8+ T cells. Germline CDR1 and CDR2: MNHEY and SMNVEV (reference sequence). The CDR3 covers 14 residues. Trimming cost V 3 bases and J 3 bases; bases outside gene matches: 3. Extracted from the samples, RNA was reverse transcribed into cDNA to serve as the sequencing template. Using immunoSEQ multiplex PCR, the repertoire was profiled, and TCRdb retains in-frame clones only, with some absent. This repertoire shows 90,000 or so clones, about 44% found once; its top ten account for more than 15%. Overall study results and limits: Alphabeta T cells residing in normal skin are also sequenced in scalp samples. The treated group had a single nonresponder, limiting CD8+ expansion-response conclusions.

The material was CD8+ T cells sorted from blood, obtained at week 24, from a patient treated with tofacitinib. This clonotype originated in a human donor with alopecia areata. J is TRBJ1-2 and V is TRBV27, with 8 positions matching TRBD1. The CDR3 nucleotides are TGTGCCAGCAGTTTCAGGGGGCGCGACTATGGCTACACCTTC. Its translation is CASSFRGRDYGYTF.